This T cell receptor beta chain was obtained from a study of beta chain features in type 1 diabetes. Study results and caveats: Moderate but significant shortening of TCRB CDR3s was recorded in all four CD4+ subsets from Type 1 diabetes patients. The similarity of naive, central memory and Treg TCRB repertoires appeared greater among patients than among healthy donors.

With respect to this clone: Its antigen is not known.

There are 15 residues in the CDR3. The V segment lost 1 base and the J segment 2 bases; nucleotides outside the gene matches: 3. Germline CDR1 reads SGHRS; CDR2 reads YFSETQ. TCRB transcripts that were expressed got sequenced, as all of the isolated RNA had been reverse transcribed. This table comes from immunoSEQ multiplex PCR, and its TCRdb copy is limited to in-frame clones, with some not included. This repertoire shows fewer than 350,000 clones, 15% found once; its top ten account for 0.015% to 0.019%. Using CD45RO/CCR7/CD25/CD127/CD95/CD27, CD4+ naive, central memory, regulatory and stem cell-like memory cells were sorted.

The sample was naive CD4+ T cells from blood. This clonotype was obtained from a young man with type 1 diabetes. V and J are TRBV5-1 and TRBJ2-7, with 10 bases aligning to TRBD1. The CDR3: CASSLTGQGTYEQYF. CDR3 coding DNA: TGCGCCAGCAGCTTGACGGGACAGGGGACCTACGAGCAGTACTTC.